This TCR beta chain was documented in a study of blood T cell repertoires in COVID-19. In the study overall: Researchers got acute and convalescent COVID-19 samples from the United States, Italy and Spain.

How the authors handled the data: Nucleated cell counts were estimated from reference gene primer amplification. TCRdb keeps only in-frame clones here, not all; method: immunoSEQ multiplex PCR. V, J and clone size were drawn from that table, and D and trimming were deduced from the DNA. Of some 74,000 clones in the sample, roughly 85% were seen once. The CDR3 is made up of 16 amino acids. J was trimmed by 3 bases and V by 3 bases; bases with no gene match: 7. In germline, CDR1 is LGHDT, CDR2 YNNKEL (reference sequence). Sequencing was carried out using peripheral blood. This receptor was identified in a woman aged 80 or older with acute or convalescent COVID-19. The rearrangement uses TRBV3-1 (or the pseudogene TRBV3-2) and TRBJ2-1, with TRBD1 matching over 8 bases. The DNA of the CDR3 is TGTGCCAGCAGCCAGATGACAGGGGTTGACTACAATGAGCAGTTCTTC. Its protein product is CASSQMTGVDYNEQFF.